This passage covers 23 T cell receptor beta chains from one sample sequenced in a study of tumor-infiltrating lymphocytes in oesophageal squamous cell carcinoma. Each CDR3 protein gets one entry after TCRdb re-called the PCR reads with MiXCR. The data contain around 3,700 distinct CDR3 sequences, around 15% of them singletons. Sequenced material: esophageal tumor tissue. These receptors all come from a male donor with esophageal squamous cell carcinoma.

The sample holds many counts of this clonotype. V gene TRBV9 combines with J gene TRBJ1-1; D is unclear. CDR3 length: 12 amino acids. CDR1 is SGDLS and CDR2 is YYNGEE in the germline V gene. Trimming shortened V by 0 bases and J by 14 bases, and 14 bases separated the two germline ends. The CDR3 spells CASSVALGWLFF. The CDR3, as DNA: TGTGCCAGCAGCGTAGCTCTCGGTTGGCTCTTCTTT.

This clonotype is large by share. The CDR3: CASSLWWRSTDTQYF. CDR3 DNA: TGTGCCAGCTCCCTTTGGTGGAGGAGCACAGATACGCAGTATTTT. The V call is TRBV7-2, the J call TRBJ2-3, with a weak D call TRBD2 (5 bases). CDR1 is SGHTA, CDR2 FQGNSA, per germline. V was cut by 8 bases and J by 0 bases, with 15 bases left in between. The CDR3 spans 15 residues.

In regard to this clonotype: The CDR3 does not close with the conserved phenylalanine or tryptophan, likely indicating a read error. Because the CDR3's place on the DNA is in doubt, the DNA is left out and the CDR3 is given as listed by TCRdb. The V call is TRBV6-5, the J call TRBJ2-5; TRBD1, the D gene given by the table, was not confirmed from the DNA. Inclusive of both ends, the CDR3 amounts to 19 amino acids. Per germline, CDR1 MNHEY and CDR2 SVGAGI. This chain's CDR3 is CASSPQDGPDWVGPLHFGA.

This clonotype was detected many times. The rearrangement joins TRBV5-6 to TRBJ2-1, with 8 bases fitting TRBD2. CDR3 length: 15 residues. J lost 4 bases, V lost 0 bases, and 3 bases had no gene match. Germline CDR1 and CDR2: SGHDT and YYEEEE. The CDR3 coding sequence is TGTGCCAGCAGCTTGGGTGCGGGGGGTTACAATGAGCAGTTCTTC. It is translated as CASSLGAGGYNEQFF.

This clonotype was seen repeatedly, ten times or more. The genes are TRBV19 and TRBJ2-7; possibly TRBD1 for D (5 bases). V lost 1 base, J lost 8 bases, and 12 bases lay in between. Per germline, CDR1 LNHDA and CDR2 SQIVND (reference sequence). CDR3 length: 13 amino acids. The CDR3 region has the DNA TGTGCCAGTAGTATAGCCGAAGGGGCGAAGCAGTACTTC. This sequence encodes CASSIAEGAKQYF.

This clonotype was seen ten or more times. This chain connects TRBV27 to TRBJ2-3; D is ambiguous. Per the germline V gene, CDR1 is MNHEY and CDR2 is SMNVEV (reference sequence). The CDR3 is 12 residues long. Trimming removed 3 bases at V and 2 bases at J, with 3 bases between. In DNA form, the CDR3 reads TGTGCCAGCAGTTTCAACACAGATACGCAGTATTTT. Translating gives CASSFNTDTQYF.

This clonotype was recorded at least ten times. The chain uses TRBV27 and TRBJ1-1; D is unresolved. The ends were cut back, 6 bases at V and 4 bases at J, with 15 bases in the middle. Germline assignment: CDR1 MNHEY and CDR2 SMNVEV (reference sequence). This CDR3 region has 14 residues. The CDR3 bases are TGTGCCAGCAGCCTGTCGGGTCGAGGCACTGAAGCTTTCTTT. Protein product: CASSLSGRGTEAFF.

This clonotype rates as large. The CDR3 here is CASSLNTVSYEQYF. CDR3 sequence (DNA): TGTGCCAGCAGCTTAAACACAGTCTCCTACGAGCAGTACTTC. The chain is built from TRBV7-9 and TRBJ2-7; D remains ambiguous. CDR3 size: 14 residues. Per germline, CDR1 SEHNR and CDR2 FQNEAQ (reference sequence). V lost 2 bases, J lost 0 bases, and 8 bases lay in between.

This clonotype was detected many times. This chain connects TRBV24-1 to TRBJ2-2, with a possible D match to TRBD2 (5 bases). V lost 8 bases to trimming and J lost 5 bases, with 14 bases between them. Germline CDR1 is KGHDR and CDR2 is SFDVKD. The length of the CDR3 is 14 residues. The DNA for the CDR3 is TGTGCCACCAAAGGCGGAACGGGAACCGGGGAGCTGTTTTTT. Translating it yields CATKGGTGTGELFF.

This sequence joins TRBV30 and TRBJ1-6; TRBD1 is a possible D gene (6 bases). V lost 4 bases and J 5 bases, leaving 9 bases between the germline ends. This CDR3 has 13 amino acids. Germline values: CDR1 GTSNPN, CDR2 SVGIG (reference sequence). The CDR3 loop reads CAWMGHNNSPLHF. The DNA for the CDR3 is TGTGCCTGGATGGGACATAATAATTCACCCCTCCACTTT.

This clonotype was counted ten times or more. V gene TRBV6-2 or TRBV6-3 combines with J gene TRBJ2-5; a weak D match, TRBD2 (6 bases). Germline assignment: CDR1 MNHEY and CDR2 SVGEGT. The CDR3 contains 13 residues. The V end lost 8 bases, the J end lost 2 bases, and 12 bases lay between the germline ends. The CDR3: CASAGPVQETQYF. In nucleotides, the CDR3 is TGTGCCAGCGCGGGGCCAGTACAAGAGACCCAGTACTTC.

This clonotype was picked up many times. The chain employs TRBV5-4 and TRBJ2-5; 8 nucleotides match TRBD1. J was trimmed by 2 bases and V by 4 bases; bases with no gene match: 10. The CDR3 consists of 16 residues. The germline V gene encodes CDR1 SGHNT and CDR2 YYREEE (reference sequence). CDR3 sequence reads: CASSGWRQGLQETQYF. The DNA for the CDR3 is TGTGCCAGCAGCGGGTGGAGACAGGGGTTACAAGAGACCCAGTACTTC. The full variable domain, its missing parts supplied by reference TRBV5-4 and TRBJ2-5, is ETGVTQSPTHLIKTRGQQVTLRCSSQSGHNTVSWYQQALGQGPQFIFQYYREEENGRGNFPPRFSGLQFPNYSSELNVNALELDDSALYLCASSGWRQGLQETQYFGPGTRLLVL.

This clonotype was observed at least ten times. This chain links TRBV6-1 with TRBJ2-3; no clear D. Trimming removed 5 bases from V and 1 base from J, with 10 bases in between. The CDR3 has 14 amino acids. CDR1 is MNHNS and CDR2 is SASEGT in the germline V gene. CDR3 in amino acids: CASSHWSGTDTQYF. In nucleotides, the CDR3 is TGTGCCAGCAGTCACTGGTCCGGCACAGATACGCAGTATTTT.

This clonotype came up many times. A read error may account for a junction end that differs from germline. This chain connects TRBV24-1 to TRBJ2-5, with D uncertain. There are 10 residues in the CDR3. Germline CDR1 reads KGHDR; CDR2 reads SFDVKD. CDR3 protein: CATTPLGFDF. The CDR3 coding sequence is TGTGCCACCACCCCTTTAGGTTTCGACTTC.

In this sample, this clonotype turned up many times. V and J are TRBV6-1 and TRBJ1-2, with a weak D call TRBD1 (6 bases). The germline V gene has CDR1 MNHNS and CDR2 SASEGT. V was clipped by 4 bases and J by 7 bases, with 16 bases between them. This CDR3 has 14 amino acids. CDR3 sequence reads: CASSVRGGAGGYTF. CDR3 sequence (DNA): TGTGCCAGCAGTGTCCGCGGGGGGGCTGGTGGCTACACCTTC.

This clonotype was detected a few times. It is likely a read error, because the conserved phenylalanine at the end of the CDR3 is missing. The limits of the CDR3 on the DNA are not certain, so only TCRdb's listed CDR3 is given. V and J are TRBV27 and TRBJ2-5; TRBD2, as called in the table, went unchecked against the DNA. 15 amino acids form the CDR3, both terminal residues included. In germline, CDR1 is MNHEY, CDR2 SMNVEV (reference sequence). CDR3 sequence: CASSLIQGSPLHFGN.

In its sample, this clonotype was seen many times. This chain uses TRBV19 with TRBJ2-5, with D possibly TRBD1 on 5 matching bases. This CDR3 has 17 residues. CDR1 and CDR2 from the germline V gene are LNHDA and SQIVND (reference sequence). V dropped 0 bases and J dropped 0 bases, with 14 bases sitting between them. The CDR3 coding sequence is TGTGCCAGTAGTATAGATATGGGGTCAGGGCACCAAGAGACCCAGTACTTC. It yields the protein CASSIDMGSGHQETQYF.

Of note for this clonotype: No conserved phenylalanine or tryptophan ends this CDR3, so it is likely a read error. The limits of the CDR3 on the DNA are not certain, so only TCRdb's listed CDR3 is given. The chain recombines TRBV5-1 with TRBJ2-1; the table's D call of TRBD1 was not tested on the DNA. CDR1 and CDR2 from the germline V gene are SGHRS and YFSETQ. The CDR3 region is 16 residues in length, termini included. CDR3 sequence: CASSLVTGESPLHFGN.

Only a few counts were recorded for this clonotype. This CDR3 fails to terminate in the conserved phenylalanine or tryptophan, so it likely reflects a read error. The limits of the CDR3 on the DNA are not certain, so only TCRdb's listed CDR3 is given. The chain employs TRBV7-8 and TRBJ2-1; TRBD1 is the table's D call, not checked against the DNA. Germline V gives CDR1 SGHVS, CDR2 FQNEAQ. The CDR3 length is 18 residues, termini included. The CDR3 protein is CASGGKDGRYHYEQYFGN.

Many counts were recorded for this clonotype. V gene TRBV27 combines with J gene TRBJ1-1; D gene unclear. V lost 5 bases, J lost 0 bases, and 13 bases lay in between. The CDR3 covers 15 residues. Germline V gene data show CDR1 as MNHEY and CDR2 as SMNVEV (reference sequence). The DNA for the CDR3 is TGTGCCAGCAGTCCGAGGATCCTCATGAACACTGAAGCTTTCTTT. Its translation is CASSPRILMNTEAFF.

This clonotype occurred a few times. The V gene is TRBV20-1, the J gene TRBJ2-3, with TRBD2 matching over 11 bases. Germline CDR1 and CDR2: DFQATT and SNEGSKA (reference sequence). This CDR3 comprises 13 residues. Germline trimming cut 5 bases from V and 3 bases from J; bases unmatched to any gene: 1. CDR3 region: CSALAGGTDTQYF. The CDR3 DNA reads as TGCAGTGCTCTAGCGGGGGGAACAGATACGCAGTATTTT.

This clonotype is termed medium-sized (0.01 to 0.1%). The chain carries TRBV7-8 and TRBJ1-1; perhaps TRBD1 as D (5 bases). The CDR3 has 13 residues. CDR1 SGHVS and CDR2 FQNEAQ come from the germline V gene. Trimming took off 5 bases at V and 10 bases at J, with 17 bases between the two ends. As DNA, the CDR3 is TGTGCCAGCAGCGCGGGGGGGGTGACAGCAGCTTTCTTT. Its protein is CASSAGGVTAAFF.

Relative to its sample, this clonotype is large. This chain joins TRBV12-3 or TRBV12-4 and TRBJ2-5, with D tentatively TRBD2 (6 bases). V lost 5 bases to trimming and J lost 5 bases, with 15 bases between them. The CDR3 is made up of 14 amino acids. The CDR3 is CASSGFGAGETQYF. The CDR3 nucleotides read TGTGCCAGCAGTGGCTTTGGGGCGGGGGAGACCCAGTACTTC.